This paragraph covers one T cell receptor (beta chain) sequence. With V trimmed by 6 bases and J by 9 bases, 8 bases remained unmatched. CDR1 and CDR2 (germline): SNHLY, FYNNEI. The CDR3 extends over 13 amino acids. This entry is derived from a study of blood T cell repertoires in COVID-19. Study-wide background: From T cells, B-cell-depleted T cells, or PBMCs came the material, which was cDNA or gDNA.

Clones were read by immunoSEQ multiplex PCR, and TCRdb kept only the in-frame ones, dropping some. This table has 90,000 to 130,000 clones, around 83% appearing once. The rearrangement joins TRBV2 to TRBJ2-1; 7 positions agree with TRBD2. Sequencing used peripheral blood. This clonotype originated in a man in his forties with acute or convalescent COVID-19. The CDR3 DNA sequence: TGTGCCAGCAGGGGGGGGAGGAGGCGTGAGCAGTTCTTC. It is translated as CASRGGRRREQFF.